This T cell receptor beta chain was sequenced in a study of T cell responses to AZD1222 COVID-19 vaccine (dated by TCRdb to 2020 to 2022). General notes on the study: AZD1222 recipients with second doses at about 4 weeks or about 12 weeks were pooled, because spike-specific TCR depth and breadth did not differ between schedules. TCR sequencing covered more than 230 trial participants: about 210 given two doses of AZD1222 and about 26 given two doses of MenACWY control vaccine. Enrollment into the trials was organized by age into subgroups of 18-55, 56-69 and 70-plus years, and those subgroups contained roughly 140, 27 and 60 TCR-sequenced participants, respectively. Summary of the overall study and its limitations: CD4 TCRs associated with the vaccine covered the entire spike protein, and the dominant responses were in regions 160-218 and 743-854. In the small 56-69-year group, the increase in depth fell short of significance, most likely because of low power. Participants were mostly white British and included more females than males, and it was suggested by the authors that clonal diversity may have been underestimated. Conclusions about previously exposed vaccinees are limited, since just five or six AZD1222 recipients were seropositive for SARS-CoV-2 at baseline. Because no samples from the day 14 peak response were available, repertoires could be characterized only after the peak T cell response. Nearly half of unique spike-specific TCRs reportedly recognized epitopes outside regions mutated in the B.1.351 and B.1.1.7 variants. After two AZD1222 doses, both the breadth and the depth of spike-specific TCRs were significantly higher than at day 0 and than in MenACWY recipients.

About this clone: It lacks a known antigen. No clone much larger than this one lies a single base away; base qualities are absent.

The time point label here, explained by the study, means: baseline before first vaccination. The vaccinee samples were drawn from two UK trials, COV001 and COV002, one of which was a single-blind randomized controlled phase 2/3 trial testing AZD1222 (ChAdOx1 nCoV-19) in healthy adults. For TCRbeta chain sequencing, PBMC samples were collected from trial participants at day 0 and at day 28 after the second dose. The CDR3 regions of human TCRbeta chains were analyzed by immunosequencing. For the original study's pipeline: TCRs in the repertoires were compared against a reference library of SARS-CoV-2-specific TCRs that had been generated with the MIRA antigen-specificity platform. Breadth meant the fraction of unique TCRs that were SARS-CoV-2-associated, whereas depth meant the fraction of total T cells that were SARS-CoV-2-associated. Each spike-specific TCR was assigned to its reactive spike region and to a CD4 or CD8 class using the MIRA data. Log10-transformed breadth and depth values were compared by one-way ANOVA with Sidak's multiple comparisons tests. Held by TCRdb, this immuneACCESS table contains in-frame sequences only and omits some clones. Under half of the omission traces to an unresolved V gene where checked; the cause of the rest is unknown. The DNA gave D and trimming, while V, J and clone size come from that table. The sample contains under 150,000 clones, 93% of them found a single time. Roughly 5.9% of the sample comes from the top ten.

The CDR3 starts with the cysteine, ends with the phenylalanine, and has 13 residues. The kept DNA is CDR3 alone, 39 bases in frame from the first base. The trim is 4 bases for V and 12 bases for J, with a gap of 16 bases between the germline ends. The germline V gene encodes CDR1 MNHEY and CDR2 SVGAGI. The sequences come from peripheral blood, collected on day 0 of AZD1222 vaccination. The TCR was taken from an adult in good health. The chain is encoded by TRBV6-5 joined to TRBJ2-1, with the D gene uncertain. Here the CDR3 is given as CASSSPGPNRQFF. In nucleotides, the sequence is TGTGCCAGCAGTTCACCGGGCCCCAATAGGCAGTTCTTC.